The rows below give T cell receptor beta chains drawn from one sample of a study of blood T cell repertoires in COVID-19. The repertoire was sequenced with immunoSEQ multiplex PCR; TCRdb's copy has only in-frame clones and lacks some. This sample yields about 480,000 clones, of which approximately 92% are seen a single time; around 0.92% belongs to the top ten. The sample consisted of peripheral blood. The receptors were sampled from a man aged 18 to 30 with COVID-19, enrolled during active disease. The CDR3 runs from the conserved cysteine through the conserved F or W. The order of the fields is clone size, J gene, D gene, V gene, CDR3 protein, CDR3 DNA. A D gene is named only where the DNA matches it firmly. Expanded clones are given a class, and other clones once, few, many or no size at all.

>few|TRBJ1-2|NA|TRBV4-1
CASSQPTALNYGYTF
TGCGCCAGCAGCCAACCGACAGCGTTGAACTATGGCTACACCTTC
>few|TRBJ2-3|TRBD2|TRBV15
CATSRAFLSGTSTDTQYF
TGTGCCACCAGCAGAGCCTTTCTTAGCGGGACTAGCACAGATACGCAGTATTTT
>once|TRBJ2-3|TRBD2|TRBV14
CASSPRDYTDTQYF
TGTGCCAGCAGCCCTCGGGACTACACAGATACGCAGTATTTT
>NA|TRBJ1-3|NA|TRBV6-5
CASTRRGVGNTIYF
TGTGCCAGCACCCGTCGCGGCGTTGGAAACACCATATATTTT
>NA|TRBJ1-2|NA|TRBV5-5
CASSLWSSSNYGYTF
TGTGCCAGCAGCTTGTGGTCCAGTTCTAACTATGGCTACACCTTC
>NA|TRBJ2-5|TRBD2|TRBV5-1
CASSSWTSGVQETQYF
TGCGCCAGCAGCTCATGGACTAGCGGGGTCCAAGAGACCCAGTACTTC
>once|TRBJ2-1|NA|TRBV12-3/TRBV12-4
CASSPLIGEQFF
TGTGCCAGCAGTCCCTTGATCGGGGAGCAGTTCTTC
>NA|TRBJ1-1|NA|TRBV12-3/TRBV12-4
CASWRAYNTEAFF
TGTGCCAGCTGGAGGGCGTATAACACTGAAGCTTTCTTT
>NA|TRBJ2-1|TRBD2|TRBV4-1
CASSPGLAGGYTYNEQFF
TGCGCCAGCAGCCCCGGGCTAGCGGGAGGTTACACTTACAATGAGCAGTTCTTC
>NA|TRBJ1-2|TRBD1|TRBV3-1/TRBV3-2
CASSRNAGTGRYGYTF
TGTGCCAGCAGCCGCAACGCCGGGACAGGAAGATATGGCTACACCTTC
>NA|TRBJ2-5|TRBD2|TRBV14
CASSRSGRRTETQYF
TGTGCCAGCAGCCGTAGCGGGAGGCGTACTGAGACCCAGTACTTC
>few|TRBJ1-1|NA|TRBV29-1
CSVRDLNTEAFF
TGCAGCGTTCGGGATTTGAACACTGAAGCTTTCTTT
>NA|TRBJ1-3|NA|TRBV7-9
CASSLAVGRDGNTIYF
TGTGCCAGCAGCCTAGCGGTGGGCAGGGATGGAAACACCATATATTTT
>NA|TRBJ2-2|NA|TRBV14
CASSQGTGPTGELFF
TGTGCCAGCAGCCAAGGTACAGGGCCCACCGGGGAGCTGTTTTTT
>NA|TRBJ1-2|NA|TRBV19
CASSIVLSYGYTF
TGTGCCAGTAGTATTGTCCTAAGCTATGGCTACACCTTC
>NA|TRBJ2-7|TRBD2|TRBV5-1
CASSSGGYEQYF
TGCGCCAGCAGCTCGGGGGGTTACGAGCAGTACTTC
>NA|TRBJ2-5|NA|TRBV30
CAWSPNEQETQYF
TGTGCCTGGAGTCCCAACGAGCAAGAGACCCAGTACTTC
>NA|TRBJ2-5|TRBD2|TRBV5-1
CASSLEGTTVGETQYF
TGCGCCAGCAGCTTGGAAGGGACTACGGTAGGCGAGACCCAGTACTTC
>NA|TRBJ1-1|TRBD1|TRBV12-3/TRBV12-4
CASSLGTGTLAFF
TGTGCCAGCAGTTTAGGGACAGGAACATTGGCTTTCTTT
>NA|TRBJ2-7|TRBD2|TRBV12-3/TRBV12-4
CASRTSGVYEQYF
TGTGCCAGCAGGACTAGCGGGGTGTACGAGCAGTACTTC
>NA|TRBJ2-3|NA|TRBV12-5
CASGPRGFTDTQYF
TGTGCTAGTGGGCCTCGGGGGTTCACAGATACGCAGTATTTT
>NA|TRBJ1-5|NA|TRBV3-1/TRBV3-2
CASSQDSSRAQPQHF
TGTGCCAGCAGCCAAGATAGTTCGAGGGCCCAGCCCCAGCATTTT
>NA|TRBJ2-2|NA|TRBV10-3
CAISEPNREPNTGELFF
TGTGCCATCAGTGAACCAAACAGGGAACCGAACACCGGGGAGCTGTTTTTT
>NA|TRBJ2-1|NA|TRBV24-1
CATSNSGYNEQFF
TGTGCCACCAGTAACAGTGGCTACAATGAGCAGTTCTTC
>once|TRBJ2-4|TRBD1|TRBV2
CASSFSQGTKNIQYF
TGTGCCAGCAGTTTCTCACAGGGGACCAAAAACATTCAGTACTTC
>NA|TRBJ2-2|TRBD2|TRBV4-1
CASSQEGRGRGELFF
TGCGCCAGCAGCCAAGAAGGGAGGGGTCGCGGGGAGCTGTTTTTT
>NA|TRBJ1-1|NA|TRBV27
CASSLALGDRNTEAFF
TGTGCCAGCAGTCTAGCGTTGGGAGACAGGAACACTGAAGCTTTCTTT
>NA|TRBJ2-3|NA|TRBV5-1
CASSLEWPSTDTQYF
TGCGCCAGCAGCTTGGAATGGCCTAGCACAGATACGCAGTATTTT
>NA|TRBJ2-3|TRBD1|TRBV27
CASSLGQANTQYF
TGTGCCAGCAGCCTAGGACAGGCCAATACGCAGTATTTT